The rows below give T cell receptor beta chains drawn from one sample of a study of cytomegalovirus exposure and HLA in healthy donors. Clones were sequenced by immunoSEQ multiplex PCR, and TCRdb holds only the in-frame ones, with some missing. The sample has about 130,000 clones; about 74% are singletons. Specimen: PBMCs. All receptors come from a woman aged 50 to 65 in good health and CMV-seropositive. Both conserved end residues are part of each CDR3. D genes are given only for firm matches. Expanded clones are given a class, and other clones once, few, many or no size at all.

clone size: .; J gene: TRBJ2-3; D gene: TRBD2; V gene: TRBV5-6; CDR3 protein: CASMRGRSTDTQYF; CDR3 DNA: TGTGCCAGCATGCGGGGGAGAAGCACAGATACGCAGTATTTT
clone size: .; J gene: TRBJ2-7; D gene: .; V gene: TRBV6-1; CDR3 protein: CASSELAWGRGYEQYF; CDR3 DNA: TGTGCCAGCAGTGAACTGGCGTGGGGCAGGGGCTACGAGCAGTACTTC
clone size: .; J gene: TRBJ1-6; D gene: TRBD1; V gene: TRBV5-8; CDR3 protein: CASSLVLGQGNSPLHF; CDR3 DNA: TGTGCCAGCAGCTTGGTTCTTGGACAGGGGAATTCACCCCTCCACTTT
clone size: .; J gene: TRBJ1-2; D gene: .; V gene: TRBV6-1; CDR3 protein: CASSEAWAQGGYPF; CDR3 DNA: TGTGCCAGCAGTGAAGCGTGGGCCCAGGGTGGCTACCCCTTC
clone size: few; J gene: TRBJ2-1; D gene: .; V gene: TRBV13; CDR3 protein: CASSSRRQTGLSYNEQFF; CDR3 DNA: TGTGCCAGCAGCAGCAGACGCCAGACAGGCCTCTCCTACAATGAGCAGTTCTTC
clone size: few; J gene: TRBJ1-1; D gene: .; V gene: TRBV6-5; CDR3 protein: CASLRRGLIGTEAFF; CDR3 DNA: TGTGCCAGCCTCCGGAGGGGTTTGATCGGGACTGAAGCTTTCTTT
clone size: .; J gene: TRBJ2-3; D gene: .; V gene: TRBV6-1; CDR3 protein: CASSVLPPGSTDTQYF; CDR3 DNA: TGTGCCAGCAGTGTCCTACCCCCGGGTAGCACAGATACGCAGTATTTT
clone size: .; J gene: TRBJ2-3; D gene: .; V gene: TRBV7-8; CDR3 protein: CASSPLSDTQYF; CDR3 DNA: TGTGCCAGCAGCCCCCTCTCAGATACGCAGTATTTT
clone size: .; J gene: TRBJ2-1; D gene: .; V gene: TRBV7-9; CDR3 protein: CASSFSQGGVANEQFF; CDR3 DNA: TGTGCCAGCAGCTTTAGCCAAGGGGGGGTTGCCAATGAGCAGTTCTTC
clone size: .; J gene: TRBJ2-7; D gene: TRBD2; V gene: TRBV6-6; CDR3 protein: CASSFSGGIDEQYF; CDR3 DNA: TGTGCCAGCAGTTTCAGCGGGGGGATTGACGAGCAGTACTTC
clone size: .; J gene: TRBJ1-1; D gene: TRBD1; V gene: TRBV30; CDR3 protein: CAWSGGTVRNTEAFF; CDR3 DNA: TGTGCCTGGAGTGGGGGGACAGTGCGAAACACTGAAGCTTTCTTT
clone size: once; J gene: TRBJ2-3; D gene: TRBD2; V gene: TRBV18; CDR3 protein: CASSPSGGAGDTQYF; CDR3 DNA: TGTGCCAGCTCACCATCGGGGGGGGCAGGAGATACGCAGTATTTT
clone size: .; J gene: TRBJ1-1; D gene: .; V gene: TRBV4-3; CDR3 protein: CASSPRLNTEAFF; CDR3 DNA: TGCGCCAGCAGCCCGCGATTGAACACTGAAGCTTTCTTT
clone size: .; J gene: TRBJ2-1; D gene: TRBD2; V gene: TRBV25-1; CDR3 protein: CASSEYSGRGEQFF; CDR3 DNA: TGTGCCAGCAGTGAATACAGCGGGAGGGGTGAGCAGTTCTTC
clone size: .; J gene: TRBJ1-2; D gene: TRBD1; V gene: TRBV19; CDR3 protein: CASSPGTGYGYTF; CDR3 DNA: TGTGCCAGTAGTCCGGGGACAGGGTATGGCTACACCTTC
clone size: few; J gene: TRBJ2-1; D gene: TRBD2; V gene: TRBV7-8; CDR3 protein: CASSLLGTINNEQFF; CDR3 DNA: TGTGCCAGCAGCTTACTAGGGACTATTAACAATGAGCAGTTCTTC
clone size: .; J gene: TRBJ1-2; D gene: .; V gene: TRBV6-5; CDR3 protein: CASSDSETNYGYTF; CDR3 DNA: TGTGCCAGCAGTGACAGCGAAACCAACTATGGCTACACCTTC
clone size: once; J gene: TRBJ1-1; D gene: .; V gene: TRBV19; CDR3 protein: CASRVQGKVRTEAFF; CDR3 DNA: TGTGCCAGTAGGGTACAGGGTAAGGTCCGAACTGAAGCTTTCTTT
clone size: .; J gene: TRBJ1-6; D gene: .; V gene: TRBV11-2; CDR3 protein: CASSETFGGNSPLHF; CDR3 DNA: TGTGCCAGCAGCGAAACCTTCGGGGGTAATTCACCCCTCCACTTT
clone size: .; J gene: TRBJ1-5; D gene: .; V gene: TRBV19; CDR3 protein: CASRTDLSNQPQHF; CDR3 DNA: TGTGCCTCCAGGACAGACCTTAGCAATCAGCCCCAGCATTTT
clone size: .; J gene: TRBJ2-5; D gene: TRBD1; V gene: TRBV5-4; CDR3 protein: CASSLGAGTGRKTQYF; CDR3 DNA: TGTGCCAGCAGCTTGGGAGCCGGGACAGGGAGGAAGACCCAGTACTTC
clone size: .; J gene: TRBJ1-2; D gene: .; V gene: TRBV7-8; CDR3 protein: CASSSRNNYGYTF; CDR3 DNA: TGTGCCAGCAGCTCCAGAAATAACTATGGCTACACCTTC
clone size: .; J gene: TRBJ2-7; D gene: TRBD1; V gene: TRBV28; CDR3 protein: CASRTGGVSYEQYF; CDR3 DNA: TGTGCCAGCCGGACAGGGGGCGTATCCTACGAGCAGTACTTC
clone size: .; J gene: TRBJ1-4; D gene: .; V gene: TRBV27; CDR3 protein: CASSLSGLGKLFF; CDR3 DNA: TGTGCCAGCAGTTTAAGCGGGTTGGGGAAACTGTTTTTT
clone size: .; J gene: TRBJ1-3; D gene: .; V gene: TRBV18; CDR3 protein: CASNTGTISGNTIYF; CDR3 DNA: TGTGCCAGCAACACGGGAACAATCTCTGGAAACACCATATATTTT
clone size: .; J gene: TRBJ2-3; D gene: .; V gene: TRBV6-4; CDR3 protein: CASSDSSADTQYF; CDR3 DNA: TGTGCCAGCAGTGACTCGTCGGCAGATACGCAGTATTTT
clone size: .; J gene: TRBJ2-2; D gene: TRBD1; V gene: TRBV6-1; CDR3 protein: CASSRRTGTAGELFF; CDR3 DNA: TGTGCCAGCAGTAGACGGACAGGGACGGCCGGGGAGCTGTTTTTT
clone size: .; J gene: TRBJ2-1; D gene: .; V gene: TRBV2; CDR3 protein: CASSGDTPGVQFF; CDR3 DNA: TGTGCCAGCAGTGGGGACACACCCGGGGTGCAGTTCTTC
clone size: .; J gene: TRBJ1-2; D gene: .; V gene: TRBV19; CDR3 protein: CASSMNSDSYGYTF; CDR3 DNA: TGTGCCAGTAGTATGAATAGTGACTCCTATGGCTACACCTTC
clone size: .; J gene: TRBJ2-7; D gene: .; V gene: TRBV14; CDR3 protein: CASSLRDHYEQYF; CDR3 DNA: TGTGCCAGCAGCCTGAGAGATCATTACGAGCAGTACTTC
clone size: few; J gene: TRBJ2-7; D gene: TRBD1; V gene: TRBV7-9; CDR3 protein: CASSLSGTGLDEQYF; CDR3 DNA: TGTGCCAGCAGCTTATCCGGGACAGGGTTGGACGAGCAGTACTTC
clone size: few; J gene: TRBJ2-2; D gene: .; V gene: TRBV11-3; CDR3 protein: CASSYMGLTLTGELFF; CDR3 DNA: TGTGCCAGCAGCTACATGGGACTGACCCTCACCGGGGAGCTGTTTTTT
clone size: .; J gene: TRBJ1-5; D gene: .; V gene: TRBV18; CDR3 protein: CASSPAGGNQPQHF; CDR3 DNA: TGTGCCAGCTCACCCGCCGGGGGCAATCAGCCCCAGCATTTT
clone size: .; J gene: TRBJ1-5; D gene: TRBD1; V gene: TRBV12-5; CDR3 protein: CASARDRLNQPQHF; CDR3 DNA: TGTGCTAGTGCCCGGGACAGGTTAAATCAGCCCCAGCATTTT
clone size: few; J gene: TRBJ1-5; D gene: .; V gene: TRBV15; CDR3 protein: CATSRVRTRGQPQHF; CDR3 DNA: TGTGCCACCAGCAGAGTTCGAACCCGGGGGCAGCCCCAGCATTTT
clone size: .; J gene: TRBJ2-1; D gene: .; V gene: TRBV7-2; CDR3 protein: CASTPSSRNEQFF; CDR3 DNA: TGTGCCAGCACCCCGAGTAGCCGCAATGAGCAGTTCTTC